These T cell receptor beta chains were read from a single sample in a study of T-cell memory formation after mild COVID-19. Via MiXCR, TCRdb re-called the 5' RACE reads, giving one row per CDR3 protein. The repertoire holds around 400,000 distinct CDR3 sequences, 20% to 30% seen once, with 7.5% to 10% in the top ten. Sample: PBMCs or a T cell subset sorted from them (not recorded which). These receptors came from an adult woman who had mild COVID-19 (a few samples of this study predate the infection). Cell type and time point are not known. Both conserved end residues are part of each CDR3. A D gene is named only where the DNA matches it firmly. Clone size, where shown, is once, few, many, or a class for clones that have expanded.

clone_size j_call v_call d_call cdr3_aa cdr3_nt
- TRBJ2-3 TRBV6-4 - CASSPQGSWDTQYF TGTGCCAGCAGCCCCCAAGGTAGTTGGGATACGCAGTATTTT
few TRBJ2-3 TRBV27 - CASSLVSFTDTQYF TGTGCCAGCAGTTTAGTCTCCTTCACAGATACGCAGTATTTT
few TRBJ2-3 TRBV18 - CASSIYSTDTQYF TGTGCCAGCTCAATCTACAGCACAGATACGCAGTATTTT
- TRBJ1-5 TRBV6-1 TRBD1 CASITGGSNQPQHF TGTGCCAGCATCACAGGGGGATCCAATCAGCCCCAGCATTTT
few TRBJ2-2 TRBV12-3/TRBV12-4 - CASSLPGTGTGELFF TGTGCCAGCAGCCTCCCGGGGACTGGCACCGGGGAGCTGTTTTTT
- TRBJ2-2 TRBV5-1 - CASSLVFGETGELFF TGCGCCAGCAGCTTGGTTTTCGGGGAAACCGGGGAGCTGTTTTTT
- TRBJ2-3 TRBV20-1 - CSARDGGSGPDTQYF TGCAGTGCTAGAGACGGCGGTAGCGGCCCGGATACGCAGTATTTT
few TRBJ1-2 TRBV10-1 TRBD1 CASSNGGTGNGYTF TGCGCCAGCAGCAATGGGGGGACAGGGAATGGCTACACCTTC
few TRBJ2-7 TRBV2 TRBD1 CASRDLRDRAYEQYF TGTGCCAGCAGGGATCTCCGGGACAGGGCCTACGAGCAGTACTTC
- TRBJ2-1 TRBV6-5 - CASSYASSNEQFF TGTGCCAGCAGTTACGCCTCTTCCAATGAGCAGTTCTTC
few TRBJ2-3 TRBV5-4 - CASSQAGAITDTQYF TGTGCCAGCAGCCAGGCTGGCGCGATCACAGATACGCAGTATTTT
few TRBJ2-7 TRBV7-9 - CASSWARGMEEQYF TGTGCCAGCAGCTGGGCCAGGGGAATGGAAGAGCAGTACTTC
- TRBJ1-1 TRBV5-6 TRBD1 CATRGQGGTEAFF TGTGCCACCCGAGGACAGGGCGGGACTGAAGCTTTCTTT
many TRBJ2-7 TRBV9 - CASSVGPSSYEQYF TGTGCCAGCAGCGTAGGCCCCAGCTCCTACGAGCAGTACTTC
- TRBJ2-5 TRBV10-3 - CAISEFAQETQYF TGTGCCATCAGTGAGTTTGCCCAAGAGACCCAGTACTTC
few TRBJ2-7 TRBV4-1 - CASSQQGGSYEQYF TGCGCCAGCAGCCAACAGGGTGGCTCCTACGAGCAGTACTTC
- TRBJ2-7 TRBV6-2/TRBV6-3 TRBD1 CASRLGQAAREQYF TGTGCCAGCAGACTGGGACAGGCAGCCCGCGAGCAGTACTTC
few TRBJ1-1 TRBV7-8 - CASSFEQNTEAFF TGTGCCAGCAGCTTTGAACAGAACACTGAAGCTTTCTTT
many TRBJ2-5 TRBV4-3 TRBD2 CASSQGLAEETQYF TGCGCCAGCAGCCAAGGACTAGCGGAAGAGACCCAGTACTTC
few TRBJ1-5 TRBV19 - CASSLGHLSNQPQHF TGTGCCAGTAGTTTAGGACACCTTAGCAATCAGCCCCAGCATTTT
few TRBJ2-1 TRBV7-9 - CASSLVTREQFF TGTGCCAGCAGCTTAGTGACTCGTGAGCAGTTCTTC
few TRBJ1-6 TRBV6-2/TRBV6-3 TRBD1 CASSYRGQRNSPLHF TGTGCCAGCAGTTACCGGGGACAGAGAAATTCACCCCTCCACTTT
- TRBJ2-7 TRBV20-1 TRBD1 CSASSHRGFRDEQYF TGCAGTGCTAGTTCCCACAGGGGCTTCCGGGACGAGCAGTACTTC
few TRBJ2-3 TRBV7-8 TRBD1 CASSLGTGSRTDTQYF TGTGCCAGCAGCTTAGGGACAGGGTCAAGGACAGATACGCAGTATTTT
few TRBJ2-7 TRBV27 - CASSLGIGVMNEQYF TGTGCCAGCAGTTTAGGGATCGGGGTTATGAACGAGCAGTACTTC
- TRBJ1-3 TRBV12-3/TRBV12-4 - CASSLRRGTSGNTIYF TGTGCCAGCAGTTTAAGAAGGGGAACCTCTGGAAACACCATATATTTT
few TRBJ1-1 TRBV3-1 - CASSTGPEAFF TGTGCCAGCAGTACAGGGCCTGAAGCTTTCTTT
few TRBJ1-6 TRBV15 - CATSRGQDGSPLHF TGTGCCACCAGCAGAGGACAGGATGGCTCACCCCTCCACTTT
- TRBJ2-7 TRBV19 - CASSIDRRGAYEQYF TGTGCCAGTAGTATAGATCGCAGGGGAGCCTACGAGCAGTACTTC
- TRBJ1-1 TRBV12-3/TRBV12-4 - CASSSTGKAEAFF TGTGCCAGCAGTTCAACAGGGAAAGCTGAAGCTTTCTTT
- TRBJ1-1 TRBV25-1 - CASSESGITEAFF TGTGCCAGCAGTGAATCAGGGATCACTGAAGCTTTCTTT
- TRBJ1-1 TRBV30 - CAWSVRGTEAFF TGTGCCTGGAGTGTCCGGGGCACTGAAGCTTTCTTT
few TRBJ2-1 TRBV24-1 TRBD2 CATSDVAGGQFF TGTGCCACCAGTGACGTAGCGGGTGGGCAGTTCTTC
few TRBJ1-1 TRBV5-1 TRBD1 CASSSGTGGPEAFF TGCGCCAGCAGTTCGGGGACAGGGGGCCCTGAAGCTTTCTTT
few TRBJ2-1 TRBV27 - CASQPRAAYNEQFF TGTGCCAGCCAGCCCAGGGCAGCTTACAATGAGCAGTTCTTC
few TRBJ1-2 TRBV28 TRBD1 CAEQGNYGYTF TGTGCCGAACAGGGGAACTATGGCTACACCTTC
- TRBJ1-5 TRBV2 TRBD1 CASRGTGGTGGQPQHF TGTGCCAGCAGGGGGACAGGGGGCACGGGAGGGCAGCCCCAGCATTTT
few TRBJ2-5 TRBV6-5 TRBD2 CASSPTSGIWEETQYF TGTGCCAGCAGCCCGACTAGCGGGATATGGGAGGAGACCCAGTACTTC